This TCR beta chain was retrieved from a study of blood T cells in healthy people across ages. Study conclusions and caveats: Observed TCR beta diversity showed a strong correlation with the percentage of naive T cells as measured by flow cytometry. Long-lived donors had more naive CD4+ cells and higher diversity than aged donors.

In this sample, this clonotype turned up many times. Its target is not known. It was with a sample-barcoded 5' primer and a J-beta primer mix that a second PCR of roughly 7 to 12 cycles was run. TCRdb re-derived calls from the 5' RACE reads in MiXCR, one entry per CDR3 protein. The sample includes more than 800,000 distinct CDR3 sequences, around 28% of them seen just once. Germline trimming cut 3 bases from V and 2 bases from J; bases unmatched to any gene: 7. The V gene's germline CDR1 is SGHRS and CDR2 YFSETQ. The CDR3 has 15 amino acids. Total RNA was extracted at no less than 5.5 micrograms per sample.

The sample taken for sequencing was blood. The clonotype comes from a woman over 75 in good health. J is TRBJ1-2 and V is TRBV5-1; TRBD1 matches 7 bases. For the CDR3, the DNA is TGCGCCAGCAGCTCCCAACAGGGGACCAACTATGGCTACACCTTC. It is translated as CASSSQQGTNYGYTF.